The 6 T cell receptor beta chains given below trace back to one sample, sequenced in a study of PD-1 blockade in classical Hodgkin lymphoma. Assay: immunoSEQ multiplex PCR; the TCRdb copy retains only in-frame clones and omits some. Here the sample spans roughly 7,100 clones, around four fifths being singletons. Each and every patient relapsed after autologous stem cell transplantation, and patients got differing brentuximab vedotin exposure. Magnetic negative selection purified CD4+ T cells from thawed PBMCs. The sample here was CD4+ T cells from blood, taken at baseline. These TCRs come from a human donor with classical Hodgkin lymphoma.

This clone has only a few counts. The rearrangement uses TRBV4-1 and TRBJ1-1; maybe TRBD1 (6 bases). In germline, CDR1 is MGHRA, CDR2 YSYEKL. The CDR3 spans 16 residues. The V gene lost 0 bases and the J gene lost 6 bases, with 17 bases spanning the gap. CDR3 sequence reads: CASSQDRGGLGAEAFF. In DNA, the CDR3 is TGCGCCAGCAGCCAAGATCGTGGGGGGCTAGGGGCTGAAGCTTTCTTT.

The rearrangement joins TRBV19 to TRBJ2-7, with 8 bases lining up with TRBD1. Per the germline V gene, CDR1 is LNHDA and CDR2 is SQIVND (reference sequence). This CDR3 comprises 15 residues. V was pared by 4 bases and J by 0 bases, with 5 bases of the junction left unmatched. CDR3 sequence (DNA): TGTGCCAGTAGTACCCCGACAGGGGTCTCCTACGAGCAGTACTTC. It is translated as CASSTPTGVSYEQYF.

V gene TRBV5-4 combines with J gene TRBJ1-2; D is ambiguous. The germline V gene has CDR1 SGHNT and CDR2 YYREEE (reference sequence). The V end lost 0 bases, the J end lost 8 bases, and 8 bases lay between the germline ends. The CDR3 covers 12 residues. The CDR3 DNA reads as TGTGCCAGCAGCTTGGGGGCAGGCGGCTACACCTTC. It translates to CASSLGAGGYTF.

The chain uses TRBV5-4 and TRBJ2-1; 8 bases fit TRBD2. The CDR3 totals 13 residues. Germline trimming cut 0 bases from V and 11 bases from J; bases unmatched to any gene: 4. Germline values: CDR1 SGHNT, CDR2 YYREEE (reference sequence). Here the CDR3 reads CASSLGGSGKQFF. The CDR3 bases are TGTGCCAGCAGCTTGGGAGGTAGCGGGAAGCAGTTCTTC.

The V call is TRBV5-6, the J call TRBJ1-5; D gene ambiguous. Germline V gene data show CDR1 as SGHDT and CDR2 as YYEEEE. This CDR3 contains 14 residues. V lost 2 bases to trimming and J lost 0 bases, with 6 bases between them. The CDR3 coding sequence is TGTGCCAGCAGCTTTGTGGGTAGCAATCAGCCCCAGCATTTT. Protein sequence: CASSFVGSNQPQHF. The whole variable domain, remainder taken from reference TRBV5-6 and TRBJ1-5, is DAGVTQSPTHLIKTRGQQVTLRCSPKSGHDTVSWYQQALGQGPQFIFQYYEEEERQRGNFPDRFSGHQFPNYSSELNVNALLLGDSALYLCASSFVGSNQPQHFGDGTRLSIL.

The table lists this clone with a few counts. This sample includes further DNA sequences coding for the same CDR3. This CDR3 is CAWSGGSNQPQHF. The CDR3 nucleotides are TGTGCCTGGTCGGGGGGGAGCAATCAGCCCCAGCATTTT. The rearrangement joins TRBV30 to TRBJ1-5; D is perhaps TRBD1 (5 bases). V shed 5 bases and J shed 1 base, with 9 bases lying between them. Germline loops: CDR1 GTSNPN, CDR2 SVGIG (reference sequence). The CDR3 is 13 amino acids.